The source of this T cell receptor beta chain is a study of T-cell memory formation after mild COVID-19. Overall study context: In these data, TCR clusters were largely donor specific. Study findings and constraints: The CD4+ clones that contracted clustered mainly within CM and EM, and the CD8+ clones concentrated in EMRA. A balance of CD4 and CD8 characterized clones contracting day 15 to 85, whereas later expanders leaned CD4+.

This clonotype was counted between two and nine times. Its cognate antigen is unknown. CDR3 length equals 14 residues. Germline CDR1 is SEHNR and CDR2 is FQNEAQ (reference sequence). V was cut by 4 bases and J by 4 bases, with 10 bases left in between. cDNA libraries for TCR alpha and TCR beta, carrying sample barcodes and UMIs, came from 5'RACE with constant-segment primers. Via MiXCR, TCRdb re-called the 5' RACE reads, giving one row per CDR3 protein. This table holds around 430,000 distinct CDR3 sequences, around a sixth found once. The sequence came from a man between 18 and 35 years old who had mild COVID-19 (a few samples of this study predate the infection). Cell type and time point are not known. V usage is TRBV7-9 and J usage is TRBJ1-4; D ambiguous. The specimen sequenced was PBMCs or a T cell subset sorted from them (not recorded which). The CDR3 protein is CASSSTENNEKLFF. For the CDR3, the DNA is TGTGCCAGCAGCTCAACAGAAAATAATGAAAAACTGTTTTTT.